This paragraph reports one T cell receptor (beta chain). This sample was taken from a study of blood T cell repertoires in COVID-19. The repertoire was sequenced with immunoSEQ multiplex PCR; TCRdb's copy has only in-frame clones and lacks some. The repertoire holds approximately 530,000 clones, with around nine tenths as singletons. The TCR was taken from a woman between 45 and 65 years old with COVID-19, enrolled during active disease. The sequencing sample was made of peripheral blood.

CDR3 coding DNA: TGTGCCACCAGCGGACAGGGAGACTTAGGCTACACCTTC. Translated, it gives CATSGQGDLGYTF. This chain links TRBV10-3 with TRBJ1-2, with 8 bases matching TRBD1. Germline loops: CDR1 ENHRY, CDR2 SYGVKD. Unmatched junction bases numbered 12, after V lost 10 bases and J lost 8 bases. The CDR3 sequence is 13 residues long.